The rows below give T cell receptor beta chains drawn from one sample of a study of blood T cell repertoires in COVID-19. The protocol was immunoSEQ multiplex PCR, while the TCRdb copy is restricted to in-frame clones and leaves out a portion. The data hold 190,000 or so clones, with around 85% observed a single time. The sample was peripheral blood. These receptors all stem from a man in his 60s with COVID-19, enrolled during active disease. Each CDR3 is given with its conserved first and last residue. The order of the fields is J gene, V gene, D gene, clone size, CDR3 DNA, CDR3 protein. D genes are given only for firm matches. Clone sizes are given selectively: once, few, many, or a class where the clone is expanded.

>TRBJ1-2|TRBV6-2/TRBV6-3|NA|once
TGTGCCAGCAGCCAGCGGGGGAACTATGGCTACACCTTC
CASSQRGNYGYTF
>TRBJ2-7|TRBV6-6|TRBD1|NA
TGTGCCAGCGGAGACAGGGGGCTCTACGAGCAGTACTTC
CASGDRGLYEQYF
>TRBJ1-2|TRBV4-1|NA|NA
TGCGCCAGCAGCCAAGAGGCCACAGCTTATGGCTACACCTTC
CASSQEATAYGYTF
>TRBJ2-2|TRBV6-5|TRBD1|NA
TGTGCCAGCAGGGATACAGGGGGCTGGTCCGGGGAGCTGTTTTTT
CASRDTGGWSGELFF
>TRBJ1-5|TRBV7-2|TRBD1|NA
TGTGCCAGCAGTTACGGACAGGGGAGTTGGCAGCCCCAGCATTTT
CASSYGQGSWQPQHF
>TRBJ1-4|TRBV11-2|NA|NA
TGTGCCAGCAGCTTATGGTCGGGAACTAATGAAAAACTGTTTTTT
CASSLWSGTNEKLFF
>TRBJ1-1|TRBV21-1|NA|few
TGTGCCAGCAGCAAAGCGCGGGGGACGGAACTTCCAATGAACACTGAAGCTTTCTTT
CASSKARGTELPMNTEAFF
>TRBJ2-7|TRBV9|NA|NA
TGTGCCAACGACCACCGTATCCTCACAGGCCTACCGTCTTCCGAGCAGTACTTC
CANDHRILTGLPSSEQYF
>TRBJ1-3|TRBV6-6|TRBD1|NA
TGTGCCAGCAGTCGGGACAGGCCCTCTGGAAACACCATATATTTT
CASSRDRPSGNTIYF
>TRBJ1-3|TRBV10-1|NA|NA
TGCGCCAGCAGTGACGGGACTGGCTCTGGAAACACCATATATTTT
CASSDGTGSGNTIYF
>TRBJ2-7|TRBV2|NA|NA
TGTGCCAGCAGTGGTGGGGTCGGAGGGAGATACGAGCAGTACTTC
CASSGGVGGRYEQYF
>TRBJ1-5|TRBV29-1|TRBD1|NA
TGCAGCGTTGGACAGGGGAGCAATCAGCCCCAGCATTTT
CSVGQGSNQPQHF
>TRBJ2-7|TRBV4-1|TRBD1|NA
TGCGCCAGCAGCCAAGAGGTGGGGGCAGGGGGCCGTCACGAGCAGTACTTC
CASSQEVGAGGRHEQYF
>TRBJ1-2|TRBV3-1/TRBV3-2|NA|NA
TGTGCCAGCAGCCAAGCAGGGGCGAACTATGGCTACACCTTC
CASSQAGANYGYTF
>TRBJ2-6|TRBV9|NA|NA
TGTGCCAGCAGCGTCATACAGGGAGCTGGGGCCAACGTCCTGACTTTC
CASSVIQGAGANVLTF
>TRBJ2-7|TRBV4-3|TRBD1|NA
TGCGCCAGCAGCCAAGACCGACAGGGCTCCTACGAGCAGTACTTC
CASSQDRQGSYEQYF
>TRBJ1-5|TRBV12-3/TRBV12-4|NA|NA
TGTGCCAGCAGTCCTACAGGGCCCCAGCCCCAGCATTTT
CASSPTGPQPQHF
>TRBJ2-3|TRBV9|TRBD2|NA
TGTGCCAGCAGCGTTAGCGGGAGGCCCACAGATACGCAGTATTTT
CASSVSGRPTDTQYF
>TRBJ1-4|TRBV12-3/TRBV12-4|TRBD1|NA
TGTGCCAGCAGTTTAGGTCGGGACAGGGTTTTT
CASSLGRDRVF
>TRBJ1-2|TRBV15|NA|NA
TGTGCCACCAGCAGAGATCCCCCGACAGCCTACTATGGCTACACCTTC
CATSRDPPTAYYGYTF
>TRBJ2-1|TRBV24-1|TRBD1|NA
TGTGCCACCAGTGACTCGACAGGGAGCTCCTACAATGAGCAGTTCTTC
CATSDSTGSSYNEQFF
>TRBJ1-2|TRBV4-1|NA|NA
TGCGCCAGCAGCCAAGTTGGTGGGACACACTATGGCTACACCTTC
CASSQVGGTHYGYTF
>TRBJ1-1|TRBV7-9|TRBD1|NA
TGTGCCAGCAGCAGACAGGGTGAAGCTTTCTTT
CASSRQGEAFF
>TRBJ1-5|TRBV9|NA|NA
TGTGCCAGCAGCGTAGGACCGGGTAGCAATCAGCCCCAGCATTTT
CASSVGPGSNQPQHF
>TRBJ2-7|TRBV28|TRBD2|NA
TGTGCCAGCAGTATAGCGGGAGCTGTCTACGAGCAGTACTTC
CASSIAGAVYEQYF